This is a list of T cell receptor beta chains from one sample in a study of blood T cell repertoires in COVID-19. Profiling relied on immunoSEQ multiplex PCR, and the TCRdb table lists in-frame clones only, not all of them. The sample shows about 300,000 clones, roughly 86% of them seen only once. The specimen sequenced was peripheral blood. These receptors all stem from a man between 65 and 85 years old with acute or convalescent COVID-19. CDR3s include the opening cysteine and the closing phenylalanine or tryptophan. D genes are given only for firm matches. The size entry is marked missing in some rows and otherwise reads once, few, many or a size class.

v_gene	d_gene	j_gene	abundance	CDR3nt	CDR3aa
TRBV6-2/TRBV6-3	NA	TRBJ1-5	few	TGTGCCAGCAGTTACCCAGGGAATAGCAATCAGCCCCAGCATTTT	CASSYPGNSNQPQHF
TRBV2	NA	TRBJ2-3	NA	TGTGCCAGCAGTGCACTCAGGGGCACAGATACGCAGTATTTT	CASSALRGTDTQYF
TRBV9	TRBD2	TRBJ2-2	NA	TGTGCCAGCAGCGTAGAAGGCGGGAGGGCCTCTGGGGAGCTGTTTTTT	CASSVEGGRASGELFF
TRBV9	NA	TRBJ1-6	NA	TGTGCCAGCAGCGTAGACCGGGAGTCCTATAATTCACCCCTCCACTTT	CASSVDRESYNSPLHF
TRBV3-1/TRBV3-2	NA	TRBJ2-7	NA	TGTGCCAGCAGCCAAGCAGGCGAGCAGTACTTC	CASSQAGEQYF
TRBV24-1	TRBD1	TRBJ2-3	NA	TGTGCCACCAGTGACCCAGGCCGCCGGACAGGGGTTGGCGATACGCAGTATTTT	CATSDPGRRTGVGDTQYF
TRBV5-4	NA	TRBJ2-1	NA	TGTGCCAGCAGCTTCCCGGGAGCCCCCTCCTACAATGAGCAGTTCTTC	CASSFPGAPSYNEQFF
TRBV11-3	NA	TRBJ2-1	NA	TGTGCCAGCAGCTTACTCGATGGGGGCGCGCAGTTCTTC	CASSLLDGGAQFF
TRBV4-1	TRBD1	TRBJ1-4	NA	TGCGCCAGCAGCCATCCCGACAGGGATATCGAAAAACTGTTTTTT	CASSHPDRDIEKLFF
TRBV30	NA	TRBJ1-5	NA	TGTGCCTGGAGTGTAGCTGCCGTGAATCAGCCCCAGCATTTT	CAWSVAAVNQPQHF
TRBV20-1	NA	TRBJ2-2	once	TGCAGTGCCCCGGGGAGGGGGGAGCTGTTTTTT	CSAPGRGELFF
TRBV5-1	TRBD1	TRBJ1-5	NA	TGCGCCAGCAGCCTGCTGGGGCGGGACAGCAGCAATCAGCCCCAGCATTTT	CASSLLGRDSSNQPQHF
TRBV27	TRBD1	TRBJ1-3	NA	TGTGCCAGCAGTCGACAGGGAACAGGAAACACCATATATTTT	CASSRQGTGNTIYF
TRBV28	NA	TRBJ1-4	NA	TGTGCCAGCAGCGGAAACAAACAGGCTAATGAAAAACTGTTTTTT	CASSGNKQANEKLFF
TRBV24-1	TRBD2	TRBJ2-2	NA	TGTGCCACCAGTGGTTTAGCGGGAGGCACCGGGGAGCTGTTTTTT	CATSGLAGGTGELFF
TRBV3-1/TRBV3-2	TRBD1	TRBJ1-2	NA	TGTGCCAGCAGCCAAGGACAGGGGGCTCTCGGCTATGGCTACACCTTC	CASSQGQGALGYGYTF
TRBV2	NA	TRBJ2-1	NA	TGTGCCAGCACCGCGGTATACAATGAGCAGTTCTTC	CASTAVYNEQFF
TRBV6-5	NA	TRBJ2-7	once	TGTGCCAGCAGCGACGACCGGGACACCTACGAGCAGTACTTC	CASSDDRDTYEQYF
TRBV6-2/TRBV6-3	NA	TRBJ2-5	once	TGTGCCAGCAGTTACATTATTGGGGGGAAAGAGACCCAGTACTTC	CASSYIIGGKETQYF
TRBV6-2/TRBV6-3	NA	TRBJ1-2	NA	TGTGCCAGCAGTTACGGAGGGGCGCAGTTAAATGGCTACACCTTC	CASSYGGAQLNGYTF
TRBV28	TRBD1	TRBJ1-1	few	TGTGCCAGCAGACGGGGACAGCTAGAAGCTTTCTTT	CASRRGQLEAFF
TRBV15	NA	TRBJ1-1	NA	TGTGCCACCAGCAGAGGGCAGAACACTGAAGCTTTCTTT	CATSRGQNTEAFF
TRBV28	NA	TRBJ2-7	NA	TGTGCCAGCAGGGTTCCCCTTACAGGCGAGCAGTACTTC	CASRVPLTGEQYF
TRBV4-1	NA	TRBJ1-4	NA	TGCGCCAGCAGCGATCGGACAGCCGCAACTAATGAAAAACTGTTTTTT	CASSDRTAATNEKLFF
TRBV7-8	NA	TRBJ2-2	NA	TGTGCCAGCAGCCTACCCGGGAGCACCGGGGAGCTGTTTTTT	CASSLPGSTGELFF
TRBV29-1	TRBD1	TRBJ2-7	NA	TGCAGCGTTGTGGACAGGGCAACTTCATCCTACGAGCAGTACTTC	CSVVDRATSSYEQYF
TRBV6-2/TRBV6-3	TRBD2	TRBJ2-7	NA	TGTGCCAGCAGTTCCCCGTTGACTAGCGGGAGTTACGAGCAGTACTTC	CASSSPLTSGSYEQYF
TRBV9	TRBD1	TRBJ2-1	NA	TGTGCCAGCAGCGTAGAGCCTTGGGAAGGGGGCGGGCAGTTCTTC	CASSVEPWEGGGQFF
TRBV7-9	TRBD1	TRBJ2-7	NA	TGTGCCAGCAGCTTAGATGCAACCGGGACAGGGGTGCAGTACTTC	CASSLDATGTGVQYF
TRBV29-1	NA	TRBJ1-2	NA	TGCAGCGCCGGGGGGGGTGACCATGGCTACACCTTC	CSAGGGDHGYTF
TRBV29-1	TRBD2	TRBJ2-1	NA	TGCAGCGTTGTTCGCTTCCTAGCGGGAGGCGCGATCTACAATGAGCAGTTCTTC	CSVVRFLAGGAIYNEQFF
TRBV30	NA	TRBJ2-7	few	TGTGCCTGGAGTCGGGAGTACGAGCAGTACTTC	CAWSREYEQYF
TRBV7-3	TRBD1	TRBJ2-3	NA	TGTGCCAGCAGCAACTCCGGGACAGGAGGAGATACGCAGTATTTT	CASSNSGTGGDTQYF
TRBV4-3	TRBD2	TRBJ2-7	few	TGCGCCAGCAGCCAAGAAGTAACTAGCGGGAGCTCCTACGAGCAGTACTTC	CASSQEVTSGSSYEQYF
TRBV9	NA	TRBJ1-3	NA	TGTGCCAGCAGCGTAGACTTGTCGGGAAACACCATATATTTT	CASSVDLSGNTIYF
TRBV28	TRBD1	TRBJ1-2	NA	TGTGCCAGCAGTCGACAGGGGGCAGGATATGGCTACACCTTC	CASSRQGAGYGYTF
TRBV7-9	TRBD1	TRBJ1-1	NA	TGTGCCAGCAGCTTGACCGCCGGGACAGTGAACACTGAAGCTTTCTTT	CASSLTAGTVNTEAFF
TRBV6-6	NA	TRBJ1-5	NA	TGTGCCAGCACCTATGATAGCAATCAGCCCCAGCATTTT	CASTYDSNQPQHF
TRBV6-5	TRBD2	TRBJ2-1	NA	TGTGCCAGCAGGACTAGCGGGAGGGCCTACAATGAGCAGTTCTTC	CASRTSGRAYNEQFF
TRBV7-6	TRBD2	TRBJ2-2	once	TGTGCCAGCAGCGCCCGGGGGGGGGCAGTGACCGGGGAGCTGTTTTTT	CASSARGGAVTGELFF
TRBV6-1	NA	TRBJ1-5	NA	TGTGCCAGCAGTGAACTTTCCTCCTGGACAGCCCCCAATCAGCCCCAGCATTTT	CASSELSSWTAPNQPQHF
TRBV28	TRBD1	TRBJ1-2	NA	TGTGCCAGCACACAGGGGTATGGCTACACCTTC	CASTQGYGYTF
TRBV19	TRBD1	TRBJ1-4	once	TGTGCCAGTAGTAGCTATGGGACAGGTCTGCCTAATGAAAAACTGTTTTTT	CASSSYGTGLPNEKLFF
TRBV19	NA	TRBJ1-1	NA	TGTGCCAGTACCTGGAACACTGAAGCTTTCTTT	CASTWNTEAFF
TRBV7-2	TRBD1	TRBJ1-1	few	TGTGCCAGCAGCTTCCAGGGGGCGGGAACTGAAGCTTTCTTT	CASSFQGAGTEAFF
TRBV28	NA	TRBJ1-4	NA	TGTGCCAGCCTCGGACCCCCGGGGAGTAATGAAAAACTGTTTTTT	CASLGPPGSNEKLFF
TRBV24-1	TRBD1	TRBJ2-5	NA	TGTGCCACCAGTGACCTGGGACAGGAGGATAGGGAGACCCAGTACTTC	CATSDLGQEDRETQYF
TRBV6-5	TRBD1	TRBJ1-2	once	TGTGCCAGCAGTTTCACCGGGACAGGGGTTGGCTATGGCTACACCTTC	CASSFTGTGVGYGYTF
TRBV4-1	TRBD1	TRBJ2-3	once	TGCGCCAGCAGCTATCGGACAGGGTTCACAGATACGCAGTATTTT	CASSYRTGFTDTQYF
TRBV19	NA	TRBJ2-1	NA	TGTGCCAGTAGTGGGGCGCGCGTGGTATCTGACAATGAGCAGTTCTTC	CASSGARVVSDNEQFF
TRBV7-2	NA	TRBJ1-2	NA	TGTGCCAGCAGCTTGGATCCGGGAACCTATGGCTACACCTTC	CASSLDPGTYGYTF
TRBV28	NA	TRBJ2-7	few	TGTGCCAGCAGTTTAGCTGGAGGGGTCTACGAGCAGTACTTC	CASSLAGGVYEQYF
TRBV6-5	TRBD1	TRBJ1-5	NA	TGTGCCAGCAGTTACTCGATCAGGGGGACCCAGCATTTT	CASSYSIRGTQHF
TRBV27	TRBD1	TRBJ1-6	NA	TGTGCCAGCAGTAGGGACAGGGGGGTGGGGGCCCTCCACTTT	CASSRDRGVGALHF
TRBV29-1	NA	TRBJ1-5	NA	TGCAGCGTTGAAGTCCACGACCCACCGGGATGTCCCCAGCATTTT	CSVEVHDPPGCPQHF
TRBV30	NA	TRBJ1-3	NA	TGTGCCTGGAGTGTGGCAGGGAAGGTTGGAAACACCATATATTTT	CAWSVAGKVGNTIYF
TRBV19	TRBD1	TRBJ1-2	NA	TGTGCCAGTAGTGCCTCCGGGACAGGGGCCTCATCGGACTATGGCTACACCTTC	CASSASGTGASSDYGYTF
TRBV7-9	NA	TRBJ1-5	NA	TGTGCCAGCAGCCGTGACGGGGATCAGCCCCAGCATTTT	CASSRDGDQPQHF
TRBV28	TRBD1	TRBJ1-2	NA	TGTGCCAGCAGATCTCAGGGGGCTCAGAATGCTGGCTACACCTTC	CASRSQGAQNAGYTF
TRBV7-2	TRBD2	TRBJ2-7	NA	TGTGCCAGCAGCGTATCTAGCGGGACTGCCTACGAGCAGTACTTC	CASSVSSGTAYEQYF